One and the same sample provided the 9 T cell receptor beta chains below, sequenced in a study of blood T cell repertoires in COVID-19. Produced via immunoSEQ multiplex PCR; TCRdb's table is partial and in-frame only. Counted here are about 160,000 clones, 80% to 95% occurring once; the ten biggest clones make up around 2%. The sample was peripheral blood. All receptors come from a woman in her fifties or sixties with COVID-19, enrolled during active disease.

The J gene is TRBJ2-7, the V gene TRBV7-3, with 9 bases matching TRBD1. CDR3 length equals 14 residues. V shed 5 bases and J 6 bases; nucleotides not matched to a gene: 8. Germline CDR1 and CDR2: SGHTA and FQGTGA. The DNA of the CDR3 is TGTGCCAGCAGCCGGGGGACAGGGACTTCCGAGCAGTACTTC. Protein product: CASSRGTGTSEQYF.

The gene calls are TRBV3-1 (or the pseudogene TRBV3-2) and TRBJ1-6; D not certain. CDR1 LGHDT and CDR2 YNNKEL come from the germline V gene (reference sequence). Deletions cut 10 bases from V and 8 bases from J, with 3 bases between. CDR3 length equals 9 residues. The CDR3 DNA is TGTGCCACCGATTCACCCCTCCACTTT. Translated, it gives CATDSPLHF.

This chain uses TRBV6-2 or TRBV6-3 with TRBJ1-1; D is undetermined. From germline, CDR1 is MNHEY and CDR2 SVGEGT. This CDR3 comprises 13 residues. Trimming pared 2 bases from V and 4 bases from J, leaving 8 bases between. The CDR3 is CASSYGQITEAFF. As DNA, the CDR3 is TGTGCCAGCAGTTACGGCCAGATCACTGAAGCTTTCTTT.

As to this clone: One end of the junction is discordant with germline, which a read error may explain. The V and J genes are TRBV3-1 (or the pseudogene TRBV3-2) and TRBJ1-2, with 7 bases matching TRBD1. The CDR3 covers 13 residues. Looked up from germline, CDR1 is LGHDT and CDR2 is YNNKEL (reference sequence). CDR3 in amino acids: CASSQIQGSGQIF. CDR3 DNA: TGTGCCAGCAGCCAAATTCAGGGTTCGGGACAGATCTTC.

This chain links TRBV19 with TRBJ1-5, with 9 nucleotides matching TRBD1. This CDR3 comprises 16 residues. CDR1 is LNHDA, CDR2 SQIVND, per germline (reference sequence). V lost 6 bases and J lost 0; bases outside the gene matches: 6. The CDR3 nucleotides read TGTGCCAGTAGATGGGGACAGGGCAATAGCAATCAGCCCCAGCATTTT. It encodes CASRWGQGNSNQPQHF.

The table lists this clone with a count of one. The V call is TRBV4-3, the J call TRBJ1-2; 9 bases are shared with TRBD1. The CDR3 extends over 15 amino acids. V dropped 3 bases and J dropped 5; count of bases not matched to a gene: 7. Germline CDR1 LGHNA, CDR2 YSLEER. CDR3 amino acids: CASSQHRQGGYGYTF. CDR3 DNA: TGCGCCAGCAGCCAGCATCGACAGGGGGGATATGGCTACACCTTC.

The chain is built from TRBV18 and TRBJ1-1; 8 bases map to TRBD1. The V and J ends lost 0 bases and 3 bases, in that order; junction bases with no gene match: 6. The CDR3 length is 16 residues. CDR1 is KGHSH, CDR2 LQKENI, per germline. CDR3 DNA sequence: TGTGCCAGCTCACCACCCCGTGGACAGGGTCACACTGAAGCTTTCTTT. Translated, it gives CASSPPRGQGHTEAFF. Variable domain in full (rest from reference TRBV18 and TRBJ1-1): NAGVMQNPRHLVRRRGQEARLRCSPMKGHSHVYWYRQLPEEGLKFMVYLQKENIIDESGMPKERFSAEFPKEGPSILRIQQVVRGDSAAYFCASSPPRGQGHTEAFFGQGTRLTVV.

This rearrangement joins TRBV27 to TRBJ2-7, with 7 nucleotides matching TRBD1. The J segment lost 4 bases and the V segment lost 3 bases, leaving 6 bases of the junction unmatched. This CDR3 is 14 amino acids long. Germline V gene sequence: CDR1 MNHEY, CDR2 SMNVEV (reference sequence). CDR3 coding DNA: TGTGCCAGCAGTTTTGGCAGGGGGTTTTACGAGCAGTACTTC. Protein: CASSFGRGFYEQYF.

V and J are TRBV19 and TRBJ2-5; D perhaps matches TRBD1 (6 bases). The germline gives CDR1 LNHDA, CDR2 SQIVND (reference sequence). CDR3 length: 13 residues. Trimming stripped 5 bases from V and 2 bases from J, with 9 bases between. The CDR3 loop reads CASSQDRQETQYF. CDR3 coding DNA: TGTGCCAGTAGTCAAGACAGGCAAGAGACCCAGTACTTC.